This is a list of T cell receptor beta chains from one sample in a study of blood T cell repertoires in COVID-19. Method: immunoSEQ multiplex PCR; TCRdb's copy keeps in-frame clones and lacks some. The sample lists fewer than 300,000 clones; over 75% were seen once. The sequenced sample consisted of peripheral blood. These receptors were collected from a human donor in a cohort sampled during active COVID-19. The CDR3 runs from the conserved cysteine through the conserved F or W. A D gene is named only where the DNA matches it firmly. Expanded clones are given a class, and other clones once, few, many or no size at all.

abundance,d_gene,j_gene,v_gene,CDR3nt,CDR3aa
-,-,TRBJ1-6,TRBV3-1/TRBV3-2,TGTGCCAGCAGCCAGGGGGCGCGCGATAATTCACCCCTCCACTTT,CASSQGARDNSPLHF
-,-,TRBJ2-1,TRBV5-1,TGCGCCAGCAGCTTGGAACTAGCAGCTGATGAGCAGTTCTTC,CASSLELAADEQFF
-,TRBD2,TRBJ2-7,TRBV6-5,TGTGCCAGCAGCGCAACTAGCGGTCGAGGCCACGAGCAGTACTTC,CASSATSGRGHEQYF
-,TRBD1,TRBJ1-1,TRBV28,TGTGCCAGCAGTTTCACACAGGGGAGAATGAACACTGAAGCTTTCTTT,CASSFTQGRMNTEAFF
-,TRBD2,TRBJ2-3,TRBV4-2,TGTGCCAGCAGCCTAATAGCGGGGGGCACAGATACGCAGTATTTT,CASSLIAGGTDTQYF
-,-,TRBJ2-5,TRBV25-1,TGTGCCAGCAGTACAGGGTCGGAGACCCAGTACTTC,CASSTGSETQYF
-,-,TRBJ2-3,TRBV2,TGTGCCAGCAGTGATGTCGGTTTCACAGATACGCAGTATTTT,CASSDVGFTDTQYF
-,TRBD1,TRBJ1-5,TRBV5-1,TGCGCCAGCAGCTGGGGGCCAGGGGGCCCCGGGCCCCAGCATTTT,CASSWGPGGPGPQHF
-,TRBD1,TRBJ2-2,TRBV6-2/TRBV6-3,TGTGCCAGCAGTTACTCGGGACAGAGCACCGGGGAGCTGTTTTTT,CASSYSGQSTGELFF
-,-,TRBJ2-3,TRBV5-1,TGCGCCAGCAGCTTACTAGGAAGCACAGATACGCAGTATTTT,CASSLLGSTDTQYF
-,-,TRBJ1-1,TRBV6-5,TGTGCCAGCAGAATGGCAGCTGAAGCTTTCTTT,CASRMAAEAFF
-,TRBD2,TRBJ2-2,TRBV4-2,TGTGCCAGCAGCCAAGATGCCTATAGCGGGAGGGGCACCGGGGAGCTGTTTTTT,CASSQDAYSGRGTGELFF
-,-,TRBJ2-1,TRBV2,TGTGCCAGCAGTGAACTTTCAGGGAGGGGGTACAATGAGCAGTTCTTC,CASSELSGRGYNEQFF
-,-,TRBJ1-4,TRBV5-1,TGCGCCAGCAGCGATGGGCGTCAGTCTGTACTTCACGAAAAACTGTTTTTT,CASSDGRQSVLHEKLFF
-,-,TRBJ1-1,TRBV6-5,TGTGCCAGCAGTTTCGACACCAGCGGTACTGAAGCTTTCTTT,CASSFDTSGTEAFF
-,-,TRBJ2-5,TRBV5-4,TGTGCCAGCAGCTTGGAATCTCTATCGGAGACCCAGTACTTC,CASSLESLSETQYF
few,-,TRBJ1-5,TRBV6-5,TGTGCCAGCTACTGGGGGGGAAATCAGCCCCAGCATTTT,CASYWGGNQPQHF
-,TRBD1,TRBJ1-2,TRBV3-1/TRBV3-2,TGTGCCAGCAGCTCGGACAGGGGGCCTGGTGGCTACACCTTC,CASSSDRGPGGYTF
few,TRBD2,TRBJ2-5,TRBV6-2/TRBV6-3,TGTGCCAGCAGTTACTTCGCTACCTTAGCGGGGGGGCTGGAGACCCAGTACTTC,CASSYFATLAGGLETQYF
few,-,TRBJ1-2,TRBV28,TGTGCCAGCAGTTTTCGTTGGCAGGGCGATGGCTACACCTTC,CASSFRWQGDGYTF
-,-,TRBJ2-3,TRBV5-1,TGCGCCAGCAAACCACTCTTGGCAGGGGGGGATACGCAGTATTTT,CASKPLLAGGDTQYF
-,TRBD1,TRBJ2-1,TRBV27,TGTGCCAGCATGGCGGACAGGCGATTTTACAATGAGCAGTTCTTC,CASMADRRFYNEQFF
-,-,TRBJ1-6,TRBV6-5,TGTGCCAGCAGTTTAGGACAGCTTAATTCACCCCTCCACTTT,CASSLGQLNSPLHF
-,TRBD1,TRBJ2-3,TRBV7-2,TGTGCCAGCAGTTGGGACAGCCGCACAGATACGCAGTATTTT,CASSWDSRTDTQYF
-,-,TRBJ2-5,TRBV18,TGTGCCAGCTCACCACAGGGGCAAGAGACCCAGTACTTC,CASSPQGQETQYF
-,-,TRBJ2-7,TRBV10-1,TGCGCCAGCAGTGTCACAGGGTCGGCCTCGGGAGAGCAGTACTTC,CASSVTGSASGEQYF
-,-,TRBJ2-7,TRBV18,TGTGCCAGCTCACCGGCAGGGCTAGCCTACGAGCAGTACTTC,CASSPAGLAYEQYF
few,TRBD1,TRBJ2-4,TRBV28,TGTGCCAGCAGTCGACAGGGGAGGATCAAAAACATTCAGTACTTC,CASSRQGRIKNIQYF
-,-,TRBJ1-1,TRBV2,TGTGCCAGCAGAGAAGTTCAGGGGCTGAACACTGAAGCTTTCTTT,CASREVQGLNTEAFF
once,-,TRBJ2-1,TRBV4-2,TGTGCCAGCAGCCAAAGGGACTCTTCCAATGAGCAGTTCTTC,CASSQRDSSNEQFF
few,TRBD1,TRBJ2-1,TRBV10-1,TGCGCCAGCAGCCGAGACTGGCCCGGGACAGGGGCCTACAATGAGCAGTTCTTC,CASSRDWPGTGAYNEQFF
-,-,TRBJ1-4,TRBV12-3/TRBV12-4,TGTGCCAGCAGTTTAAGGAGGGATGAAAAACTGTTTTTT,CASSLRRDEKLFF
few,TRBD2,TRBJ2-7,TRBV6-4,TGTGCCAGCAGTGGTTCACAGGCGGTTCAGCGGGACCACGAGCAGTACTTC,CASSGSQAVQRDHEQYF
-,TRBD1,TRBJ2-7,TRBV27,TGTGCCAGCAGTCACCAGACAGGGCTCGAGCAGTACTTC,CASSHQTGLEQYF
few,-,TRBJ1-6,TRBV6-2/TRBV6-3,TGTGCCAGCAGTAACCTCGACAGGCTTTATAATTCACCCCTCCACTTT,CASSNLDRLYNSPLHF
-,-,TRBJ1-1,TRBV6-6,TGTGCCAGCATTCGACAGAACACTGAAGCTTTCTTT,CASIRQNTEAFF
-,-,TRBJ2-1,TRBV19,TGTGCCAGTAGGACGGGGTTTGGTGGGTACAATGAGCAGTTCTTC,CASRTGFGGYNEQFF
-,-,TRBJ2-5,TRBV27,TGTGCCAGCAGTTTATTTTCTACAGGGCAAGAGACCCAGTACTTC,CASSLFSTGQETQYF
many,-,TRBJ1-6,TRBV2,TGTGCCAGCAATATGGGTGGAGGAGCCAATTCACCCCTCCACTTT,CASNMGGGANSPLHF
once,-,TRBJ2-1,TRBV5-1,TGCGCCAGCAGCTTGGCGGGGAGCTCCTACAATGAGCAGTTCTTC,CASSLAGSSYNEQFF
-,TRBD1,TRBJ2-5,TRBV6-5,TGTGCCAGCAAACTGGACAGGGGTAACCAAGAGACCCAGTACTTC,CASKLDRGNQETQYF
-,-,TRBJ1-4,TRBV15,TGTGCCACCAGCAGAGATGGTGGAGGGCGCAATAATGAAAAACTGTTTTTT,CATSRDGGGRNNEKLFF
-,-,TRBJ2-7,TRBV2,TGTGCCAGCTTACAGGGTTACGAGCAGTACTTC,CASLQGYEQYF
few,TRBD1,TRBJ2-7,TRBV4-3,TGCGCCAGCAGCCACGATAGGACAGGCTACGAGCAGTACTTC,CASSHDRTGYEQYF